Below are 13 T cell receptor beta chains sequenced from a single sample in a study of T cells in Graves' hyperthyroidism and ophthalmopathy (dated by TCRdb to the late 2010s). The library was generated by multiplex PCR. These reads were obtained on an Illumina HiSeq 2000. The TCR beta CDR3 regions were amplified from the RNA transcripts. The first round of RT-PCR for the TCR CDR3 was performed with the HTBI primer set and the Qiagen OneStep RT-PCR kit. The public reads were reanalyzed by TCRdb: fastp trimming at Q25, MiXCR alignment, in-frame beta chains only. CDR3 protein sequences are deduplicated, and each keeps its most common genes and DNA. The sample table contains 530,000 or so distinct CDR3 sequences; only one count was recorded for approximately 17% of them. The ten top clones hold around 17% of the sample. Specimen: blood. The receptors derive from a woman aged 18 to 35 with Graves' ophthalmopathy.

This clonotype was counted many times. The chain combines TRBV20-1 with TRBJ1-1; D uncertain. The germline CDR1 and CDR2 sequences are DFQATT and SNEGSKA (reference sequence). V lost 0 bases to trimming and J lost 3 bases, with 11 bases between them. The CDR3 spans 14 residues. This chain's CDR3 is CSARDFGEDTEAFF. DNA of the CDR3: TGCAGTGCTAGAGATTTCGGAGAAGACACTGAAGCTTTCTTT.

With respect to this clonotype: One base away lies a much larger clone, so this may be a sequencing read error. This chain uses TRBV7-3 with TRBJ2-1, with D uncertain. The V gene's germline CDR1 is SGHTA and CDR2 FQGTGA. The CDR3 runs to 14 residues. Trimming left V 5 bases short and J 9 bases short, with 17 bases between. This CDR3 is CASSTDLESTEQFF. The CDR3 region has the DNA TGTGCCAGCAGCACGGACCTTGAAAGTACTGAGCAGTTCTTC.

This CDR3 reads CASSLRADAGELFF. For the CDR3, the DNA is TGTGCCAGCTCCCTTAGGGCCGACGCCGGGGAGCTGTTTTTT. The chain combines TRBV27 with TRBJ2-2; D ambiguous. V was cut by 8 bases and J by 6 bases, with 16 bases left in between. CDR1 and CDR2 (germline): MNHEY, SMNVEV (reference sequence). The CDR3 has 14 residues.

This chain joins TRBV15 and TRBJ1-1; unclear D gene. CDR3 length: 14 residues. Per the germline V gene, CDR1 is LNHNV and CDR2 is YYDKDF (reference sequence). Between the trimmed V and J ends, which lost 1 base and 3 bases, there was a span of 9 bases. The CDR3 region is CATSRVGRDTEAFF. CDR3 nucleotide sequence: TGTGCCACCAGCAGAGTGGGCCGCGACACTGAAGCTTTCTTT.

This clonotype was picked up many times. The gene calls are TRBV9 and TRBJ1-1; D is unresolved. The V end was cut by 4 bases, the J end by 5 bases, with 18 bases between. The germline gives CDR1 SGDLS, CDR2 YYNGEE. The CDR3 consists of 15 residues. The CDR3 DNA reads TGTGCCAGCAGCTTCCCCCGCGTTCTGAGGACTGAAGCTTTCTTT. Residues: CASSFPRVLRTEAFF.

In this sample, this clonotype turned up many times. The chain carries TRBV13 and TRBJ1-1; 7 bases match TRBD1. The CDR3 has 15 residues. The V gene's germline CDR1 is PRHDT and CDR2 FYEKMQ (reference sequence). The V gene end was trimmed by 1 base and the J gene end by 5 bases; junction bases not matched to a gene: 7. This CDR3 is CASSLDARGWTEAFF. CDR3 nucleotide sequence: TGTGCCAGCAGCTTAGATGCCAGGGGGTGGACTGAAGCTTTCTTT.

This clonotype occurred many times. The CDR3 sequence: CAISEDSLREQYF. Written as DNA, the CDR3 is TGTGCCATCAGTGAAGACAGCCTAAGGGAGCAGTACTTC. This sequence joins TRBV10-3 and TRBJ2-7; a possible D gene is TRBD1 (5 bases). From germline, CDR1 is ENHRY and CDR2 SYGVKD. Trimming left V 3 bases short and J 7 bases short, with 13 bases between. The CDR3 length is 13 residues.

The V and J genes are TRBV5-6 and TRBJ2-1; D gene uncertain. The CDR3 is 14 amino acids. CDR1 SGHDT and CDR2 YYEEEE come from the germline V gene. Between the trimmed V and J ends, which lost 6 bases and 0 bases, there was a span of 10 bases. CDR3 loop: CASTYGGSYNEQFF. CDR3 bases: TGTGCCAGCACCTACGGCGGCTCCTACAATGAGCAGTTCTTC.

The rearrangement links TRBV20-1 to TRBJ2-5; TRBD2 agrees at 8 bases. J lost 7 bases, V lost 3 bases, and 10 bases had no gene match. Germline V gene sequence: CDR1 DFQATT, CDR2 SNEGSKA (reference sequence). CDR3 size: 14 residues. CDR3 loop: CSARGTSGRGTQYF. The DNA for the CDR3 is TGCAGTGCTAGGGGTACTAGCGGAAGGGGGACCCAGTACTTC.

In this sample, this clonotype turned up many times. The chain uses TRBV28 and TRBJ2-7; tentatively, D is TRBD1 (6 bases). In germline, CDR1 is MDHEN, CDR2 SYDVKM. This CDR3 has 16 amino acids. Trimming left V 3 bases short and J 2 bases short, with 17 bases between. The CDR3 here is CASSLGGGSVTYEQYF. CDR3 coding DNA: TGTGCCAGCAGTTTGGGTGGGGGCAGCGTGACCTACGAGCAGTACTTC.

This clonotype was seen a few times. The chain links TRBV7-2 to TRBJ1-2; possibly TRBD1 for D (6 bases). From germline, CDR1 is SGHTA and CDR2 FQGNSA. Trimming took off 6 bases at V and 3 bases at J, with 17 bases between the two ends. The CDR3 runs 15 residues. The CDR3 loop is CASRKGTTPDYGYTF. For the CDR3, the DNA is TGTGCCAGCAGGAAGGGGACAACACCCGACTATGGCTACACCTTC. Filled out from reference TRBV7-2 and TRBJ1-2, the complete variable domain reads GAGVSQSPSNKVTEKGKDVELRCDPISGHTALYWYRQSLGQGLEFLIYFQGNSAPDKSGLPSDRFSAERTGGSVSTLTIQRTQQEDSAVYLCASRKGTTPDYGYTFGSGTRLTVV.

The sample holds a few counts of this clonotype. The chain joins TRBV30 to TRBJ1-5, with unresolved D. Trimming cost V 5 bases and J 4 bases, with 12 bases left between them. The CDR3 is 13 residues long. The germline V gene has CDR1 GTSNPN and CDR2 SVGIG (reference sequence). This CDR3 is CAWAASRNQPQHF. The CDR3 region has the DNA TGTGCCTGGGCCGCCAGTAGGAATCAGCCCCAGCATTTT.

This clonotype appeared many times. CDR3 nucleotide sequence: TGTGCCAGCAGCTCCGGGACAGGGTTTCACGAGCAGTACTTC. This gives the protein CASSSGTGFHEQYF. This chain uses TRBV11-2 with TRBJ2-7; 9 bases line up with TRBD1. With 4 bases clipped from V and 5 bases from J, the junction kept 6 bases outside the gene matches. The CDR3 has 14 amino acids. From germline, CDR1 is SGHAT and CDR2 FQNNGV.